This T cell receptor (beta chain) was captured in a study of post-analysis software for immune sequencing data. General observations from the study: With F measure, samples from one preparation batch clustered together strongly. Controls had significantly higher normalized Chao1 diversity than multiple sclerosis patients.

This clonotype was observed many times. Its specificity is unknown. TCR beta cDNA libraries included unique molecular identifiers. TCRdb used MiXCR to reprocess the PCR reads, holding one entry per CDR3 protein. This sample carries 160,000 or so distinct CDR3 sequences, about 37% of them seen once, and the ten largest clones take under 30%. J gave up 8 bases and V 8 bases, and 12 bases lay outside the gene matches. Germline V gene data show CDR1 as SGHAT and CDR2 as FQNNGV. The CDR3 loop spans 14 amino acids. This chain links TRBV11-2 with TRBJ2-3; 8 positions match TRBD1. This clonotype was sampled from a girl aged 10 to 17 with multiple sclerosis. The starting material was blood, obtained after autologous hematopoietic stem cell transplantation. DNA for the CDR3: TGTGCCAGCCGCCTCGGACAGGGAGGTGGTACGCAGTATTTT. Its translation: CASRLGQGGGTQYF.